A selection of T cell receptor beta chains follows, all from one sample in a study of T cell changes during pregnancy in multiple sclerosis. Here immunoSEQ multiplex PCR was the method, and the copy in TCRdb shows in-frame clones only, minus some. The sample has about 40,000 clones, 75% to 90% seen once. Sequenced here: peripheral blood, sampled in the first trimester of pregnancy. Receptors originate from a female donor in good health, enrolled as a control in a pregnancy study. Both conserved end residues are part of each CDR3. The D gene is left open where the match is weak. The size field is filled for only some rows; it gives once, few, many or a size class.

clone size	D gene	V gene	J gene	CDR3 DNA	CDR3 protein
NA	TRBD2	TRBV5-4	TRBJ2-1	TGTGCCAGCAGCTTGGAGCGGGGGCGGGCTATGGATGAGCAGTTCTTC	CASSLERGRAMDEQFF
few	NA	TRBV2	TRBJ1-2	TGTGCCAGCAGTCCTGACAGGAATGGTAACTATGGCTACACCTTC	CASSPDRNGNYGYTF
NA	NA	TRBV2	TRBJ2-2	TGTGGCGGCTATAATGGGGCCGAGAACACCGGGGAGCTGTTTTTT	CGGYNGAENTGELFF
NA	NA	TRBV6-6	TRBJ2-5	TGTGCCAGCAGTTACTCCGAGGGGACAAAGACCCAGTACTTC	CASSYSEGTKTQYF
NA	NA	TRBV2	TRBJ2-2	TGTGCCAGCAGTGTATCCCCCCCGAGTCCGACCGGGGAGCTGTTTTTT	CASSVSPPSPTGELFF
NA	NA	TRBV5-4	TRBJ1-1	TGTGCCAGCAGCTTTCCCGGCGGGGGTGCGGCTGAAGCTTTCTTT	CASSFPGGGAAEAFF
NA	NA	TRBV2	TRBJ2-2	TGTGCCAGCAGGGGGTTAGGGGGCACCGGGGAGCTGTTTTTT	CASRGLGGTGELFF
NA	TRBD2	TRBV27	TRBJ2-1	TGTGCCAGCAGTTTATCGACTAGCGGTTGGGATGAGCAGTTCTTC	CASSLSTSGWDEQFF
NA	TRBD1	TRBV7-2	TRBJ2-7	TGTGCCAGCAGCTGGGACAGAACCTACGAGCAGTACTTC	CASSWDRTYEQYF
few	TRBD1	TRBV5-6	TRBJ2-7	TGTGCCAGCAGCCGAGACAGGGGCCCCTACGAGCAGTACTTC	CASSRDRGPYEQYF
NA	NA	TRBV2	TRBJ1-2	TGTGCCAGCAGTGAGGGCCCGGCCGGCCGTAGGGGCTACACCTTC	CASSEGPAGRRGYTF
NA	NA	TRBV27	TRBJ1-5	TGTGCCAGCAGTCCCTTAGGCAGGGGATACAATCAGCCCCAGCATTTT	CASSPLGRGYNQPQHF
NA	TRBD2	TRBV7-2	TRBJ2-1	TGTGCCAGCAGCGAAGGGGCGGGGGGGCTAGAGCAGTTCTTC	CASSEGAGGLEQFF
NA	NA	TRBV25-1	TRBJ2-1	TGTGCCAGCAGTCCGGGACTTTTTTCCTACAATGAGCAGTTCTTC	CASSPGLFSYNEQFF
NA	NA	TRBV7-8	TRBJ1-1	TGTGCCAGCACCTCGTCTAGGCGGGAAAACACTGAAGCTTTCTTT	CASTSSRRENTEAFF
NA	TRBD2	TRBV5-4	TRBJ2-1	TGTGCCAGCAGCTTTATTACCCTGGTAGCGGGGGTTGGCAAATACAATGAGCAGTTCTTC	CASSFITLVAGVGKYNEQFF
NA	NA	TRBV5-1	TRBJ2-3	TGCGCCAGCAGCTTTTCGGGAACAGATACGCAGTATTTT	CASSFSGTDTQYF
once	NA	TRBV7-9	TRBJ2-7	TGTGCCAGCAGCTCGAGACAGATTTACGAGCAGTACTTC	CASSSRQIYEQYF
NA	TRBD2	TRBV27	TRBJ2-7	TGTGCCAGCAGTTTACATCCGGGACTAGCGGGTACTTGGGAGCAGTACTTC	CASSLHPGLAGTWEQYF
NA	TRBD2	TRBV10-3	TRBJ2-3	TGTGCCATCAAGGGACTAGTCACAGATACGCAGTATTTT	CAIKGLVTDTQYF
NA	NA	TRBV5-1	TRBJ2-3	TGCGCCAGCAGCTTGAGGTCGGGTCCAGATACGCAGTATTTT	CASSLRSGPDTQYF
NA	TRBD1	TRBV7-3	TRBJ2-2	TGTGCCAGCAGCTTACCCGGTCACCCGGGACAGGGAACAACCGGGGAGCTGTTTTTT	CASSLPGHPGQGTTGELFF
NA	TRBD2	TRBV6-5	TRBJ2-1	TGTGCCAGCAGGGGACTAGACAATGAGCAGTTCTTC	CASRGLDNEQFF
NA	TRBD1	TRBV5-6	TRBJ1-5	TGTGCCAGCAGCTTGTCGCAGGGGGTTAGCAATCAGCCCCAGCATTTT	CASSLSQGVSNQPQHF
NA	NA	TRBV11-3	TRBJ2-7	TGTGCCAGCAGTAGGGGTAAAGATGCTTACGAGCAGTACTTC	CASSRGKDAYEQYF
NA	TRBD2	TRBV18	TRBJ2-3	TGTGCCAGCTCACCACTGCAGGCCCGGACTAGCGGCAACACAGATACGCAGTATTTT	CASSPLQARTSGNTDTQYF
NA	NA	TRBV6-1	TRBJ2-7	TGTGCCAGCAGCCTGACAGATACCACCTACGAGCAGTACTTC	CASSLTDTTYEQYF
once	NA	TRBV7-2	TRBJ1-5	TGTGCCAGCAGCCCCTCCGCCAGGGTTAGCAATCAGCCCCAGCATTTT	CASSPSARVSNQPQHF
NA	NA	TRBV5-4	TRBJ2-6	TGTGCCAGCACTCTAGGTGGGGCCAACGTCCTGACTTTC	CASTLGGANVLTF
few	TRBD2	TRBV6-1	TRBJ2-1	TGTGCCAGCAGTGATCTAGCGGGCTCCTACAATGAGCAGTTCTTC	CASSDLAGSYNEQFF
NA	NA	TRBV11-2	TRBJ1-2	TGTGCCAGCAGCTCCGGGAGCGGGTATGGCTACACCTTC	CASSSGSGYGYTF
NA	TRBD1	TRBV10-3	TRBJ1-2	TGTGCCACCTACCCTCGACAGGGGATGAATGGCTACACCTTC	CATYPRQGMNGYTF
few	NA	TRBV29-1	TRBJ1-1	TGCAGCGCCTCGTCCGGTTGGGGGGCTGAAGCTTTCTTT	CSASSGWGAEAFF
NA	TRBD1	TRBV4-3	TRBJ1-1	TGCGCCAGCAGCCCCCGGAAGGGGGCGAGGGACACTGAAGCTTTCTTT	CASSPRKGARDTEAFF
NA	TRBD1	TRBV28	TRBJ2-6	TGTGCCAGCAGTTTCATCAGGGGGCGCAGGGTGTCTGGGGCCAACGTCCTGACTTTC	CASSFIRGRRVSGANVLTF
NA	TRBD2	TRBV5-3	TRBJ2-1	TGTGCCAGAAGCGTGGTTTTCCAGCGGGGGCTGAATGAGCAGTTCTTC	CARSVVFQRGLNEQFF
NA	TRBD1	TRBV7-9	TRBJ1-1	TGTGCCAGCAGCTGGGGACAGGGGGCTCAGGGCACTGAAGCTTTCTTT	CASSWGQGAQGTEAFF
NA	TRBD2	TRBV5-4	TRBJ2-7	TGTGCCAGCAGCGCCGGGACTAGCGGAGCCTACGAGCAGTACTTC	CASSAGTSGAYEQYF
NA	NA	TRBV6-5	TRBJ1-5	TGTGCCAGCACTCAGGGACTCCATCAGCCCCAGCATTTT	CASTQGLHQPQHF
NA	NA	TRBV19	TRBJ1-1	TGTGCCAGTAGTATTGGATCGGGGGTGACTGAAGCTTTCTTT	CASSIGSGVTEAFF
NA	NA	TRBV7-9	TRBJ1-4	TGTGCCAGCAGCTTAGCGCAGGGTTATGAAAAACTGTTTTTT	CASSLAQGYEKLFF
once	TRBD2	TRBV6-5	TRBJ2-1	TGTGCCAGCAGTTACTCGACTAGCGGGACTAATGAGCAGTTCTTC	CASSYSTSGTNEQFF
once	NA	TRBV11-1	TRBJ1-1	TGTGCCAGCAGCTTAGCGAACAGGCCCATGAACACTGAAGCTTTCTTT	CASSLANRPMNTEAFF
NA	NA	TRBV5-1	TRBJ2-3	TGCGCCAGCAGCGAGAGACAGACAGATACGCAGTATTTT	CASSERQTDTQYF
NA	TRBD2	TRBV7-2	TRBJ2-1	TGTGCCAGCTTGTCCCTAGCGGGAAGGGGGCAGTTCTTC	CASLSLAGRGQFF
NA	NA	TRBV7-8	TRBJ1-6	TGTGCCAGCAGCTTAACAGACAGGAATTCACCCCTCCACTTT	CASSLTDRNSPLHF
NA	NA	TRBV6-5	TRBJ2-6	TGTGCCAGCGGTGGGAGCTCTGGGGCCAACGTCCTGACTTTC	CASGGSSGANVLTF
NA	TRBD1	TRBV28	TRBJ2-5	TGTGCCAGCAGTTCCCAGGGGGCGGGAGAGACCCAGTACTTC	CASSSQGAGETQYF
NA	NA	TRBV9	TRBJ1-1	TGTGCCAGCAGCGTAGAGGGGGTACGGGGAGGGCTGAACACTGAAGCTTTCTTT	CASSVEGVRGGLNTEAFF